This TCR beta chain appears in the sequencing data of a study of blood T cell repertoires in COVID-19. Looking at the study overall: The origin of the acute and convalescent COVID-19 samples was the United States, Italy and Spain. The analysed material was cDNA or gDNA that came from T cells, B-cell-depleted T cells, or PBMCs.

This CDR3 is 14 amino acids long. Trimming took off 9 bases at V and 8 bases at J, with 17 bases between the two ends. The V gene's germline CDR1 is LNHDA and CDR2 SQIVND (reference sequence). Authors' analysis steps: How many nucleated cells were present was estimated from reference gene primer amplification. Measured with immunoSEQ multiplex PCR; TCRdb has only the in-frame clones, and not every one. Clone size and the V and J calls come from that table; the DNA yielded D and trimming. The table lists 130,000 to 150,000 clones, 80% to 90% of them singletons. The clonotype originates from a man aged 60 to 69 with active or convalescent COVID-19. The chain joins TRBV19 to TRBJ1-6; no reliable D call. The specimen was peripheral blood. CDR3 in DNA: TGTGCCAGCAAAATAAGCGTGGGAGATTCACCCCTCCACTTT. The encoded protein is CASKISVGDSPLHF.